The sequence of this T cell receptor (beta chain) was determined in a study of T cells in Graves' hyperthyroidism and ophthalmopathy. The trim removed 0 bases at V and 0 bases at J, leaving 3 bases unmatched. Germline V CDR1 and CDR2: GTSNPN, SVGIG (reference sequence). CDR3 length: 15 residues. With respect to this clonotype: No antigen is known for it.

TCR beta CDR3 sequences were amplified from RNA transcripts. The HTBI primer set drove a first-round RT-PCR of the TCR CDR3. MiXCR was run by TCRdb on the multiplex PCR reads, yielding one entry per CDR3 protein. The sample consists of about 640,000 distinct CDR3 sequences, about a fifth of them appearing once. Overall study results and limits: Most thyroid clonotypes with frequency above 0.001 were detected in blood.

The sample comprised blood. V and J are TRBV30 and TRBJ2-3; TRBD2 agrees at 7 bases. This TCR came from a man younger than 45 with Graves' ophthalmopathy. As DNA, the CDR3 is TGTGCCTGGAGTGTAGTTAGCGGGAGCACAGATACGCAGTATTTT. It codes for CAWSVVSGSTDTQYF.